What follows describes a single T cell receptor beta chain. What it binds is unknown. The sample originates from a study of a mutant IDH1 vaccine in newly diagnosed glioma. Generated by immunoSEQ multiplex PCR, the TCRdb table keeps only in-frame clones and is missing some. Altogether about 84,000 clones are present, 80% to 90% being singletons, with the ten largest covering roughly 5.6%. Documented time point: week 47, end of study. Every vaccination contained 300 ug of the mutant IDH1 20-mer peptide and was paired with topical imiquimod. Germline CDR1 is SEHNR and CDR2 is FQNEAQ (reference sequence). The CDR3 has 14 amino acids. V was cut by 5 bases and J by 4 bases, with 11 bases left in between.

This material consisted of PBMCs, taken from a glioma patient whose treatment included an IDH1 peptide vaccine. The origin of this receptor is a man aged 40-49 years with glioma. This chain joins TRBV7-9 and TRBJ1-4; maybe TRBD1 (6 bases). The CDR3: CASSQGSYNEKLFF. The CDR3 DNA reads as TGTGCCAGCAGCCAGGGGTCCTATAATGAAAAACTGTTTTTT.